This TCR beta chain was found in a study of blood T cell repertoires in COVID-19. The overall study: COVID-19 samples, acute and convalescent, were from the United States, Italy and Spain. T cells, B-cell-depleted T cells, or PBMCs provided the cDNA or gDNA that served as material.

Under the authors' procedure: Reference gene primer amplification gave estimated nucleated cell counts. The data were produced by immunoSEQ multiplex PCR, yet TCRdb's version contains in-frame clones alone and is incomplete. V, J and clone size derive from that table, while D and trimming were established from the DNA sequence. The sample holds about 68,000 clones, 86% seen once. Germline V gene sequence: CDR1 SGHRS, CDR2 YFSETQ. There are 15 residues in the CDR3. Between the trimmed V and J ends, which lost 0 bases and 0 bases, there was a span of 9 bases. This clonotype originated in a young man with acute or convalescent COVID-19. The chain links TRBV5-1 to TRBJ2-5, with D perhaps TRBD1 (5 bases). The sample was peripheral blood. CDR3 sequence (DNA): TGCGCCAGCAGCTTGGATTACAGGTACCAAGAGACCCAGTACTTC. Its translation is CASSLDYRYQETQYF.